Listed below are T cell receptor beta chains from one sample, sequenced in a study of CD8 T cells in Susac syndrome. TCRdb independently ran MiXCR on the immunoSEQ multiplex PCR reads; one entry per CDR3 protein. The sample consists of about 190,000 distinct CDR3 sequences, under 97% of them appearing once. Sequenced: CD4+ T cells from PBMCs. The receptors originated from a human donor with Susac syndrome. Both conserved end residues are part of each CDR3. D genes are given only for firm matches. The listing skips clone size in some rows; elsewhere it reads once, few, many or a size class.

.,TRBJ2-1,.,TRBV3-1,CASSQTDNEQFF,TGTGCCAGCAGCCAGACGGATAATGAGCAGTTCTTC
.,TRBJ2-7,.,TRBV15,CATSRELQYEQYF,TGTGCCACCAGCAGAGAGCTACAGTACGAGCAGTACTTC
.,TRBJ1-5,.,TRBV28,CASSVGTKPQHF,TGTGCCAGCAGTGTGGGCACCAAGCCCCAGCATTTT
once,TRBJ2-3,.,TRBV29-1,CSFGGQGADTQYF,TGCAGCTTCGGGGGGCAGGGCGCGGATACGCAGTATTTT
.,TRBJ1-5,.,TRBV5-1,CASSLDSPGGQPQHF,TGCGCCAGCAGCTTGGACAGCCCGGGGGGTCAGCCCCAGCATTTT
.,TRBJ2-1,.,TRBV4-2,CASSQAHAGATYNEQFF,TGTGCCAGCAGCCAAGCCCACGCGGGGGCCACCTACAATGAGCAGTTCTTC
.,TRBJ1-1,.,TRBV6-6,CASFALSGFSNTEAFF,TGTGCCAGCTTCGCCCTTTCTGGGTTTTCGAACACTGAAGCTTTCTTT
.,TRBJ1-6,.,TRBV27,CASSADQFSPLHF,TGTGCCAGCAGTGCCGACCAGTTTTCACCCCTCCACTTT
.,TRBJ1-1,TRBD1,TRBV7-9,CASSFQGAPNTEAFF,TGTGCCAGCAGCTTCCAGGGGGCCCCGAACACTGAAGCTTTCTTT
.,TRBJ1-6,.,TRBV3-1,CASSPSEFYNSPLHF,TGTGCCAGCAGCCCGTCAGAGTTCTATAATTCACCCCTCCACTTT
.,TRBJ2-5,TRBD2,TRBV20-1,CSARRGGGEETQYF,TGCAGTGCCCGGCGAGGTGGGGGGGAAGAGACCCAGTACTTC
.,TRBJ1-5,.,TRBV2,CASITDTGRNQPQHF,TGTGCCAGCATAACGGACACGGGGAGGAATCAGCCCCAGCATTTT
.,TRBJ2-3,.,TRBV29-1,CSVQTGANTDTQYF,TGCAGCGTCCAAACTGGGGCGAACACAGATACGCAGTATTTT
once,TRBJ2-4,.,TRBV12-3/TRBV12-4,CASSGRGIAKNIQYF,TGTGCCAGCAGCGGACGGGGGATAGCCAAAAACATTCAGTACTTC
.,TRBJ1-5,TRBD1,TRBV20-1,CSARINRGGNQPQHF,TGCAGTGCTAGAATAAACAGGGGCGGGAATCAGCCCCAGCATTTT
.,TRBJ2-1,TRBD1,TRBV29-1,CSVGDRAGEQFF,TGCAGCGTGGGGGACAGGGCAGGAGAGCAGTTCTTC
.,TRBJ2-3,TRBD1,TRBV7-2,CASSSGQAGDTQYF,TGTGCCAGCAGCTCGGGACAGGCGGGAGATACGCAGTATTTT
.,TRBJ1-1,.,TRBV7-3,CASSFDIYTEAFF,TGTGCCAGCAGCTTTGACATTTACACTGAAGCTTTCTTT
.,TRBJ2-1,TRBD2,TRBV12-3/TRBV12-4,CASSFGGGFSYNEQFF,TGTGCCAGCAGTTTCGGCGGGGGTTTCTCCTACAATGAGCAGTTCTTC
.,TRBJ2-1,.,TRBV3-1,CASSQAGINEQFF,TGTGCCAGCAGCCAAGCGGGTATAAATGAGCAGTTCTTC
.,TRBJ1-2,.,TRBV30,CAWSSTVYGYTF,TGTGCCTGGAGTAGTACAGTTTATGGCTACACCTTC
.,TRBJ2-7,.,TRBV3-1,CASSPRMTSYEQYF,TGTGCCAGCAGCCCACGGATGACTTCCTACGAGCAGTACTTC
.,TRBJ1-2,.,TRBV27,CASSFRGDGYTF,TGTGCCAGCAGTTTTCGAGGGGATGGCTACACCTTC
.,TRBJ1-3,TRBD1,TRBV20-1,CSARVPGQSSGNTIYF,TGCAGTGCTAGAGTTCCGGGACAGAGCTCTGGAAACACCATATATTTT
.,TRBJ1-4,.,TRBV3-1,CASSQVPGGGTNEKLFF,TGTGCCAGCAGCCAAGTCCCGGGGGGAGGTACTAATGAAAAACTGTTTTTT
once,TRBJ1-2,.,TRBV5-1,CASSLDYRALGGYTF,TGCGCCAGCAGCTTGGATTACAGGGCCCTTGGGGGCTACACCTTC
.,TRBJ1-2,TRBD1,TRBV9,CASSVAWALTGDYGYTF,TGTGCCAGCAGCGTAGCTTGGGCGTTGACAGGGGACTATGGCTACACCTTC
.,TRBJ1-3,.,TRBV29-1,CSVESGSGNTIYF,TGCAGCGTTGAATCTGGGTCTGGAAACACCATATATTTT
.,TRBJ2-5,.,TRBV21-1,CASKRSPGPEETQYF,TGTGCCAGCAAACGTAGCCCGGGCCCCGAAGAGACCCAGTACTTC
.,TRBJ1-1,.,TRBV9,CASSGELDGYTEAFF,TGTGCCAGCAGCGGCGAGCTGGACGGTTACACTGAAGCTTTCTTT
.,TRBJ2-3,TRBD2,TRBV4-1,CASSPYRGGQSTDTQYF,TGCGCCAGCAGCCCCTACCGGGGGGGTCAAAGCACAGATACGCAGTATTTT
once,TRBJ2-1,TRBD2,TRBV7-2,CASSLQPSGGADEQFF,TGTGCCAGCAGCTTACAGCCGTCCGGGGGGGCTGATGAGCAGTTCTTC
.,TRBJ2-2,.,TRBV20-1,CSAFAAGSNTGELFF,TGCAGTGCTTTCGCGGCAGGGTCTAACACCGGGGAGCTGTTTTTT
once,TRBJ1-1,TRBD1,TRBV4-2,CASSQGQGNWHTEAFF,TGTGCCAGCAGCCAAGGACAGGGGAATTGGCACACTGAAGCTTTCTTT
.,TRBJ1-4,TRBD1,TRBV3-1,CASSDRVNEKLFF,TGTGCCAGTTCGGACAGGGTTAATGAAAAACTGTTTTTT
.,TRBJ2-5,.,TRBV7-9,CASSNQATETQYF,TGTGCCAGCAGCAACCAAGCCACAGAGACCCAGTACTTC
.,TRBJ2-4,.,TRBV29-1,CSAQHLKGDKNIQYF,TGCAGCGCTCAACACTTAAAGGGTGACAAAAACATTCAGTACTTC
.,TRBJ1-5,.,TRBV3-1,CASSQVWDQPQHF,TGTGCCAGCAGCCAAGTGTGGGATCAGCCCCAGCATTTT
.,TRBJ2-7,TRBD1,TRBV6-1,CASRTGGEQYF,TGTGCCAGCAGGACAGGGGGGGAGCAGTACTTC
once,TRBJ1-2,.,TRBV9,CASSVEDSQGYGYTF,TGTGCCAGCAGCGTAGAAGATTCCCAAGGCTATGGCTACACCTTC
.,TRBJ1-1,.,TRBV18,CASSPQYEDGAFF,TGTGCCAGCTCACCCCAATATGAAGATGGAGCTTTCTTT
.,TRBJ2-1,TRBD2,TRBV4-2,CASSQVERGRYNEQFF,TGTGCCAGCAGCCAAGTCGAGCGGGGGCGATACAATGAGCAGTTCTTC
.,TRBJ1-1,.,TRBV5-4,CASSLSEGAEAFF,TGTGCCAGCAGCTTATCGGAAGGAGCTGAAGCTTTCTTT
.,TRBJ2-7,.,TRBV4-3,CASSQDWGTLTYEQYF,TGCGCCAGCAGCCAAGATTGGGGGACTCTAACCTACGAGCAGTACTTC
.,TRBJ2-6,.,TRBV7-3,CASSLSSGANVLTF,TGTGCCAGCAGTTTGAGCTCTGGGGCCAACGTCCTGACTTTC
.,TRBJ2-2,TRBD2,TRBV12-3/TRBV12-4,CASSRGGADTGELFF,TGTGCCAGCAGTCGCGGGGGGGCCGACACCGGGGAGCTGTTTTTT
once,TRBJ2-1,TRBD1,TRBV6-5,CASSPRRQGNVEQFF,TGTGCCAGCAGTCCGAGAAGACAGGGAAACGTTGAGCAGTTCTTC
.,TRBJ1-2,.,TRBV19,CASSLHSGGSGGYTF,TGTGCCAGTAGTCTCCATTCCGGGGGATCCGGGGGCTACACCTTC
.,TRBJ1-1,.,TRBV29-1,CSARYGRGSRNEAFF,TGCAGCGCCCGATACGGGCGTGGATCTAGGAATGAAGCTTTCTTT
.,TRBJ2-7,.,TRBV7-9,CASSLVPGIDEQYF,TGTGCCAGCAGCTTAGTTCCGGGGATAGACGAGCAGTACTTC
.,TRBJ1-1,TRBD1,TRBV18,CASSPLNRGASRNTEAFF,TGTGCCAGCTCACCACTAAACAGGGGCGCATCTAGGAACACTGAAGCTTTCTTT
.,TRBJ2-7,.,TRBV12-3/TRBV12-4,CASPGEQYF,TGTGCCAGCCCTGGAGAGCAGTACTTC
.,TRBJ2-7,TRBD1,TRBV20-1,CSASPGQRYEQYF,TGCAGTGCCTCACCGGGACAGCGCTACGAGCAGTACTTC
once,TRBJ2-3,.,TRBV5-1,CASSLDSTSTDTQYF,TGCGCCAGCAGCTTGGATTCTACCAGCACAGATACGCAGTATTTT
once,TRBJ2-5,.,TRBV15,CATSRGRGETQYF,TGTGCCACCAGCAGAGGGCGGGGTGAGACCCAGTACTTC
once,TRBJ2-5,.,TRBV19,CASSKSGQPQETQYF,TGTGCCAGTAGTAAATCCGGACAGCCCCAAGAGACCCAGTACTTC
.,TRBJ2-7,TRBD1,TRBV10-3,CASAGTDPYEQYF,TGTGCCAGCGCCGGGACAGACCCCTACGAGCAGTACTTC